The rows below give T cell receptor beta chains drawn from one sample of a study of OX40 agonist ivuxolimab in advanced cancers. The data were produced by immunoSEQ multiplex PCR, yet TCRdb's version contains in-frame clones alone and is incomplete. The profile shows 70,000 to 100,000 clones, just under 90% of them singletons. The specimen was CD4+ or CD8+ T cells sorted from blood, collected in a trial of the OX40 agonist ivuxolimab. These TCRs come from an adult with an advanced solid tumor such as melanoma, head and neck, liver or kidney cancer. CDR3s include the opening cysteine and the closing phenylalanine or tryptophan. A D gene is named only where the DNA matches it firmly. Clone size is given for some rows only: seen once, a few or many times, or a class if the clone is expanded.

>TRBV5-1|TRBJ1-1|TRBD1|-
CASSLVSGGNEAFF
TGCGCCAGCAGCTTGGTGTCAGGGGGCAATGAAGCTTTCTTT
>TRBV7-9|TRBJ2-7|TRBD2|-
CASSLTGLAQSSYEQYF
TGTGCCAGCAGCTTAACGGGACTAGCGCAGAGCTCCTACGAGCAGTACTTC
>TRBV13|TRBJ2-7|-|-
CASSLGLGDEQYF
TGTGCCAGCAGCTTAGGCCTAGGGGACGAGCAGTACTTC
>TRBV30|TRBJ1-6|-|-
CVWETVNNSPLHF
TGTGTCTGGGAGACAGTGAATAATTCACCCCTCCACTTT
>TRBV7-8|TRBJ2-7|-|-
CASSALQGYYEQYF
TGTGCCAGCAGCGCGCTCCAAGGCTACTACGAGCAGTACTTC
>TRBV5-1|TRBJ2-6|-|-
CASSWTAGANVLTF
TGCGCCAGCAGCTGGACAGCTGGGGCCAACGTCCTGACTTTC
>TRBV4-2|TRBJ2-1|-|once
CASSQAGSRSYNEQFF
TGTGCCAGCAGCCAAGCGGGTAGCCGATCTTACAATGAGCAGTTCTTC
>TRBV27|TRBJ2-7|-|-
CASSPPRSYEQYF
TGTGCCAGCAGCCCACCAAGATCCTACGAGCAGTACTTC
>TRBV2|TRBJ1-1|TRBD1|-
CASKQGQDYTEAFF
TGTGCCAGCAAACAGGGACAGGACTACACTGAAGCTTTCTTT
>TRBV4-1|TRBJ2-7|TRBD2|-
CASSQGGGLSDYEQYF
TGCGCCAGCAGCCAAGGGGGGGGACTGAGCGACTACGAGCAGTACTTC
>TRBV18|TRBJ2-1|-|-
CASSPVDNEQFF
TGTGCCAGCTCACCAGTGGACAATGAGCAGTTCTTC
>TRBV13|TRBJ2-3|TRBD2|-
CASSEAGSTDTQYF
TGTGCCAGCAGCGAAGCGGGAAGCACAGATACGCAGTATTTT
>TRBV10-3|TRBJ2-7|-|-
CAISQARDPTGYEQYF
TGTGCCATCAGTCAAGCGCGGGACCCCACGGGCTACGAGCAGTACTTC
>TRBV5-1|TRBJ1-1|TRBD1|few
CASSREGQGWTFF
TGCGCCAGCAGCCGCGAGGGACAGGGGTGGACTTTCTTT
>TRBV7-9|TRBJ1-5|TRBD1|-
CASSLVLGDRPNQPQHF
TGTGCCAGCAGCTTAGTGTTAGGGGACAGGCCCAATCAGCCCCAGCATTTT
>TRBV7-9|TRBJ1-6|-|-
CASSLAGGNSPLHF
TGTGCCAGCAGCTTAGCCGGAGGGAATTCACCCCTCCACTTT
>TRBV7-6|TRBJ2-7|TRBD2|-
CASSPGTSGTYEQYF
TGTGCCAGCAGCCCCGGGACTAGCGGCACCTACGAGCAGTACTTC
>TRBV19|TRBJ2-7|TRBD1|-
CASSLRDRVYEQYF
TGTGCCAGTAGTCTCCGGGACAGGGTCTACGAGCAGTACTTC
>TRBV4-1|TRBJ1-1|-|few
CASRQTGNTEAFF
TGCGCCAGCAGGCAGACGGGGAACACTGAAGCTTTCTTT
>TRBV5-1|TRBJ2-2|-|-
CASSFDGLNTGELFF
TGCGCCAGCAGCTTCGACGGCCTGAACACCGGGGAGCTGTTTTTT
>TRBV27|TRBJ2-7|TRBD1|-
CASSPPGGSYEQYF
TGTGCCAGCAGTCCCCCAGGGGGCTCCTACGAGCAGTACTTC
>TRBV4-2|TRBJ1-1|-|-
CASSQRGRNTEAFF
TGTGCCAGCAGCCAACGCGGAAGAAACACTGAAGCTTTCTTT
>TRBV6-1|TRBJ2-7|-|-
CASEGYEQYF
TGTGCCAGCGAGGGGTACGAGCAGTACTTC
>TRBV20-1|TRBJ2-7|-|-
CSARSYEQYF
TGCAGTGCGCGCTCCTACGAGCAGTACTTC
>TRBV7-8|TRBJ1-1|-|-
CASSLDPGAAEAFF
TGTGCCAGCAGCTTAGATCCGGGGGCCGCTGAAGCTTTCTTT
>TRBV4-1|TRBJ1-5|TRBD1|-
CATSQGIGQPQHF
TGCGCCACCTCACAGGGGATCGGTCAGCCCCAGCATTTT
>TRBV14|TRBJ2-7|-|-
CASSLRYYEQYF
TGTGCCAGCAGCCTCAGATACTACGAGCAGTACTTC
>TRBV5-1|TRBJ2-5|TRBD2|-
CASSLKAGGETQYF
TGCGCCAGCAGCTTGAAGGCGGGGGGAGAGACCCAGTACTTC
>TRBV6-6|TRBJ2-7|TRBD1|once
CASRPTTGGHEQYF
TGTGCCAGCAGACCTACGACAGGGGGCCACGAGCAGTACTTC
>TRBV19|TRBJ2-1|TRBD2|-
CASRGMGLASHNEQFF
TGTGCCAGTAGGGGGATGGGACTAGCTTCCCACAATGAGCAGTTCTTC
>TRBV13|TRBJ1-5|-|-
CASSASGTGSNQPQHF
TGTGCCAGCAGCGCTTCCGGGACGGGTAGCAATCAGCCCCAGCATTTT
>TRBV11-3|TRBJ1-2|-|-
CASSEVTHYGYTF
TGTGCCAGCAGCGAAGTGACGCACTATGGCTACACCTTC
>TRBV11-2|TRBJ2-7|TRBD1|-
CASSTRTGNEQYF
TGTGCCAGCAGCACCCGGACAGGGAACGAGCAGTACTTC
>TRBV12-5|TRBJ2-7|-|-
CASGLGDYEQYF
TGTGCTAGTGGTTTGGGGGATTACGAGCAGTACTTC
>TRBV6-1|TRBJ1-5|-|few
CASSNSNQPQHF
TGTGCCAGCAGCAATAGCAATCAGCCCCAGCATTTT
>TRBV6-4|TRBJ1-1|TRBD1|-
CASSAQPGTGIMNTEAFF
TGTGCCAGCAGTGCCCAGCCCGGGACAGGGATCATGAACACTGAAGCTTTCTTT
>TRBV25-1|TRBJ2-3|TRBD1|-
CASSEYGGRGPGTDTQYF
TGTGCCAGCAGTGAATATGGTGGCAGGGGGCCGGGCACAGATACGCAGTATTTT
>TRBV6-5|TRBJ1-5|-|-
CASSYSVVSNQPQHF
TGTGCCAGCAGTTACTCTGTAGTTAGCAATCAGCCCCAGCATTTT
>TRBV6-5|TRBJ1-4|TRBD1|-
CASSYSRTGLGEKLFF
TGTGCCAGCAGTTACTCCCGGACAGGGTTAGGTGAAAAACTGTTTTTT
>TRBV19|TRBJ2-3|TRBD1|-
CASSKGQGTQDTQYF
TGTGCCAGTAGCAAGGGACAGGGGACGCAAGATACGCAGTATTTT
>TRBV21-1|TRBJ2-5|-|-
CASSKRASGRRETQYF
TGTGCCAGCAGCAAAAGGGCTAGCGGGAGAAGGGAGACCCAGTACTTC
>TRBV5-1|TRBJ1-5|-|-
CASSLTGNSNQPQHF
TGCGCCAGCAGCTTGACAGGGAATAGCAATCAGCCCCAGCATTTT
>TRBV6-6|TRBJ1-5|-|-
CASSYLANRDNQPQHF
TGTGCCAGCAGTTACCTTGCTAACAGGGACAATCAGCCCCAGCATTTT
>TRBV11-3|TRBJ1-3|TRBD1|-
CASSARTGWGNTIYF
TGTGCCAGCAGCGCGCGGACAGGGTGGGGAAACACCATATATTTT
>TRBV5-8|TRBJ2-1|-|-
CASSLATGYEQFF
TGTGCCAGCAGCTTGGCGACCGGGTATGAGCAGTTCTTC